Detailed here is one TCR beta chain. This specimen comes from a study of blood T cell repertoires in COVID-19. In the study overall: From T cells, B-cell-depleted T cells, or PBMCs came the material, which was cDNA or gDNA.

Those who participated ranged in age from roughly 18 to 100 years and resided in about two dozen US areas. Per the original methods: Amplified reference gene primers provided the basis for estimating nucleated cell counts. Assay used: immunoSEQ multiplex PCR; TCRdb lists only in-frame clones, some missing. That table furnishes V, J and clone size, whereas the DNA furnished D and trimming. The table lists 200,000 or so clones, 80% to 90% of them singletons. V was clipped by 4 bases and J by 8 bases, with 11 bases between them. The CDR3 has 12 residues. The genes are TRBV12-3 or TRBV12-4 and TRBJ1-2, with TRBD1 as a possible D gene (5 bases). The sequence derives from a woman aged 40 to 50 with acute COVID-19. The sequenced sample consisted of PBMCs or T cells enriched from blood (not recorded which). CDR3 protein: CASSSGRAGYTF. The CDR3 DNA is TGTGCCAGCAGTTCAGGGAGGGCGGGCTACACCTTC.